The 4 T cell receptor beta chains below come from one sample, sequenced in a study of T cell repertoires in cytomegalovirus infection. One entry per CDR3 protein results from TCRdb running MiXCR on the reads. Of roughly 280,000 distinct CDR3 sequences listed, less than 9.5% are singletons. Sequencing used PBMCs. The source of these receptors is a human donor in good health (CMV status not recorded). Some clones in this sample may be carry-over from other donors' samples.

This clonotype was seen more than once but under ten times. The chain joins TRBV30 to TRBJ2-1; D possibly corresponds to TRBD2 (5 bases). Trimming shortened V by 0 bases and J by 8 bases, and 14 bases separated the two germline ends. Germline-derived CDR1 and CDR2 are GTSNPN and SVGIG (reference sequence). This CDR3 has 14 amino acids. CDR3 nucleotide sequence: TGTGCCTGGAGTGTACTAGTCCCCTCGGATGAGCAGTTCTTC. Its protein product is CAWSVLVPSDEQFF.

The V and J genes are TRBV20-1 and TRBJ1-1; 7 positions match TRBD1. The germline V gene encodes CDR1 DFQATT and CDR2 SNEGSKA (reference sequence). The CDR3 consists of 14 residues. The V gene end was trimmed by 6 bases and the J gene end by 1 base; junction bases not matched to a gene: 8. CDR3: CSAISRTGNTEAFF. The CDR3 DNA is TGCAGTGCCATCTCTCGGACAGGGAACACTGAAGCTTTCTTT.

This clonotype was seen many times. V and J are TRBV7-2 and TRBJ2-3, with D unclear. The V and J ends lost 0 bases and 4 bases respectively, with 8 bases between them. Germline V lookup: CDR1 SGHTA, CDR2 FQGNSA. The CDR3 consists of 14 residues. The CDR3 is CASSLARISDTQYF. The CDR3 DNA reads TGTGCCAGCAGCTTAGCGCGGATATCAGATACGCAGTATTTT.

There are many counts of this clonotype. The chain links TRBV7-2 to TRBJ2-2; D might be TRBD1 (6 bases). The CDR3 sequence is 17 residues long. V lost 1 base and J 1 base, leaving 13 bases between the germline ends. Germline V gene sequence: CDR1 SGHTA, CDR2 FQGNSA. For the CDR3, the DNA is TGTGCCAGCAGCTTAGGTCGAGGGGGTTGGAACACCGGGGAGCTGTTTTTT. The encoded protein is CASSLGRGGWNTGELFF.